A selection of T cell receptor beta chains follows, all from one sample in a study of T cells expressing NK-cell markers. Reprocessing the 5' RACE reads, TCRdb reports a single entry for every CDR3 protein and omits DNA. The sample table includes around 380,000 distinct CDR3 sequences. The material sequenced was blood T cells: a sorted CD56 or NKG2C T cell subset, CD4+ or CD8+ T cells, or bulk PBMC T cells (not recorded which). These receptors all stem from a woman between 50 and 59 years old in good health. Each CDR3 is given with its conserved first and last residue. Fields, in order: J gene, V gene, CDR3 protein.

>TRBJ2-1|TRBV7-3
CASSPPGRLFF
>TRBJ2-2|TRBV12-3/TRBV12-4
CASDGGPYTGELFF
>TRBJ1-4|TRBV12-3/TRBV12-4
CASAKGNEKLFF
>TRBJ2-2|TRBV29-1
CSVEAGLTGELFF
>TRBJ1-1|TRBV19
CASSIASTASEAFF
>TRBJ2-7|TRBV12-3/TRBV12-4
CASSRLAGAYEQYF
>TRBJ2-5|TRBV15
CATSRVPGREETQYF
>TRBJ2-3|TRBV5-1
CASSLGSGTSRDTQYF
>TRBJ1-1|TRBV12-3/TRBV12-4
CASRRRGQNTEAFF
>TRBJ2-1|TRBV12-3/TRBV12-4
CASSPLAGLGNEQFF
>TRBJ1-4|TRBV12-3/TRBV12-4
CASTLRDKEKLFF
>TRBJ2-1|TRBV7-9
CASISTGAGGRNEQFF
>TRBJ2-5|TRBV24-1
CATSRDRKGQTQYF
>TRBJ2-1|TRBV5-1
CASSGSGVRNEQFF
>TRBJ2-5|TRBV7-8
CASWEKGGETQYF
>TRBJ2-2|TRBV3-1
CASRATSGRGTGELFF
>TRBJ2-1|TRBV12-3/TRBV12-4
CASSPPWVSNEQFF
>TRBJ1-3|TRBV20-1
CSARVGDGSGNTIYF
>TRBJ2-5|TRBV5-1
CASKDGTRETQYF
>TRBJ2-1|TRBV7-9
CASSWGVGEQFF
>TRBJ2-2|TRBV7-3
CASSLGTSPPGELFF
>TRBJ2-1|TRBV5-6
CASSLAGQVEQFF
>TRBJ2-1|TRBV24-1
CATSDLTSGYQNEQFF
>TRBJ2-3|TRBV12-3/TRBV12-4
CASSFGLAGFLTGTDTQYF
>TRBJ1-2|TRBV6-1
CASSAGTGYGYTF
>TRBJ2-1|TRBV12-3/TRBV12-4
CASSSAEGQGEWTSGRAYNEQFF
>TRBJ1-2|TRBV27
CASSLRGPHGYTF
>TRBJ2-7|TRBV20-1
CSKKTSGPYEQYF
>TRBJ2-1|TRBV7-8
CASSREGRWEEQFF